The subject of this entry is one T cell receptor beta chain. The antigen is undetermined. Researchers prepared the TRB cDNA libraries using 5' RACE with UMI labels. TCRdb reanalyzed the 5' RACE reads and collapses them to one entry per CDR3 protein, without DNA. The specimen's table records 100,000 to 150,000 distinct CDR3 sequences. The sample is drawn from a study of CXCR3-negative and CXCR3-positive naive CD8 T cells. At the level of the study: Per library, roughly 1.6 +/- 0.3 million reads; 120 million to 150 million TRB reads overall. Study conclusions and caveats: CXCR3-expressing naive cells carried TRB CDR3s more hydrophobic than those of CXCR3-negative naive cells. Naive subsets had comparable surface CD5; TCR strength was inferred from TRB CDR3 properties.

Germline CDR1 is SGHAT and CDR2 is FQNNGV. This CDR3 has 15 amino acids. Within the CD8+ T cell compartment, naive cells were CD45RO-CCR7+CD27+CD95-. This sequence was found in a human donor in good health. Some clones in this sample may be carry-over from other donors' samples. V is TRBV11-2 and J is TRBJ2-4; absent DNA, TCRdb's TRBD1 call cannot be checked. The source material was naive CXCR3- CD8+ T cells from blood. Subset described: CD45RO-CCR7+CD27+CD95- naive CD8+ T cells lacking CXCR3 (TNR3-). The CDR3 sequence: CASSSTGEAKNIQYF.